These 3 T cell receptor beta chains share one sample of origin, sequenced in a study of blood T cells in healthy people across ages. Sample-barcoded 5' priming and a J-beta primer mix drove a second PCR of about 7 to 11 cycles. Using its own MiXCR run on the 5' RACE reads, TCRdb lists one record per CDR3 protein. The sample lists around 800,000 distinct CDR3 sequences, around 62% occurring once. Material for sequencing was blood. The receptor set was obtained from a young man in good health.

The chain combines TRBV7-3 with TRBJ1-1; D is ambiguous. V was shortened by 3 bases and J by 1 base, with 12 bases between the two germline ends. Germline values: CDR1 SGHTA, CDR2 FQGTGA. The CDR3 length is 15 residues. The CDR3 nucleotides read TGTGCCAGCAGCTTGACGACCTGGGGGAACACTGAAGCTTTCTTT. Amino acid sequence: CASSLTTWGNTEAFF. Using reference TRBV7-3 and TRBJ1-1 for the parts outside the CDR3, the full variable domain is GAGVSQTPSNKVTEKGKYVELRCDPISGHTALYWYRQSLGQGPEFLIYFQGTGAADDSGLPNDRFFAVRPEGSVSTLKIQRTERGDSAVYLCASSLTTWGNTEAFFGQGTRLTVV.

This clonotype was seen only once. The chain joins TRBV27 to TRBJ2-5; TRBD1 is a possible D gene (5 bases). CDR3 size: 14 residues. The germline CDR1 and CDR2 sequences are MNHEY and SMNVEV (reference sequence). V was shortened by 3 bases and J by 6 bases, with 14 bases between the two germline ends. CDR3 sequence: CASSLGPGGQTQYF. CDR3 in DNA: TGTGCCAGCAGTTTGGGGCCCGGTGGGCAGACCCAGTACTTC.

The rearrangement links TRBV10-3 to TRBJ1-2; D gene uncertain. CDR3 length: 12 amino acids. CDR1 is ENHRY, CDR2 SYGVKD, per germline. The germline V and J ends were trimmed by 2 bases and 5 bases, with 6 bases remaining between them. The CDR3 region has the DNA TGTGCCATCAGTGAGCTGGGGTATGGCTACACCTTC. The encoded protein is CAISELGYGYTF.